The entry that follows covers one T cell receptor beta chain sequence. Its antigen is currently unknown. Looked up from germline, CDR1 is SGHTA and CDR2 is FQGNSA. The CDR3 totals 16 residues. Trimming cost V 2 bases and J 4 bases, with 17 bases left between them. This sample was taken from a study of CD8 T cells in Susac syndrome. Study background: When blood was drawn, patients with Susac syndrome were on intravenous immunoglobulin alone, on corticosteroids, or therapy-naive. Whole-study findings and limits: CD4+ T cell repertoires in Susac syndrome exhibited no evidence of clonal expansion.

cDNA came from roughly 0.47 to 1 ug RNA primed by random hexamers. TCRdb analysed the immunoSEQ multiplex PCR reads with MiXCR anew, one entry per CDR3 protein. The sample lists 200,000 to 250,000 distinct CDR3 sequences, 94% occurring once. Peripheral blood CD8+ and CD4+ T cells were profiled by TCR beta sequencing. V and J are TRBV7-2 and TRBJ2-5; either TRBD1 or TRBD2 may supply D (6 bases each). Sequencing was carried out using CD4+ T cells from PBMCs. This TCR derives from a human donor with Susac syndrome. CDR3: CASSLWSAKGGETQYF. The CDR3 coding sequence is TGTGCCAGCAGCTTATGGAGCGCTAAGGGGGGAGAGACCCAGTACTTC. The full variable domain, rest sourced from reference TRBV7-2 and TRBJ2-5, is GAGVSQSPSNKVTEKGKDVELRCDPISGHTALYWYRQSLGQGLEFLIYFQGNSAPDKSGLPSDRFSAERTGGSVSTLTIQRTQQEDSAVYLCASSLWSAKGGETQYFGPGTRLLVL.